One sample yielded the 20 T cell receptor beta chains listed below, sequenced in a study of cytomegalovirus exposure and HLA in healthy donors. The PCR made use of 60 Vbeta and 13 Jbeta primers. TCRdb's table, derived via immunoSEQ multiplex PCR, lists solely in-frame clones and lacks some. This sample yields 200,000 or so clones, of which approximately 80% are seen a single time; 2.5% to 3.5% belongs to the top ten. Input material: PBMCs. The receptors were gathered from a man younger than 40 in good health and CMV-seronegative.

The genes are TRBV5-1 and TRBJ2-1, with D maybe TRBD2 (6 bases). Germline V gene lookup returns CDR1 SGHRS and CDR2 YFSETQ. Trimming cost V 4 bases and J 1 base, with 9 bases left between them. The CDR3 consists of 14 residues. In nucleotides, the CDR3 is TGCGCCAGCAGCCTCGGGACTTCCTACAATGAGCAGTTCTTC. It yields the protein CASSLGTSYNEQFF.

The CDR3 loop is CASSFAFGADSPYEQYF. CDR3 bases: TGTGCCAGCAGTTTCGCATTTGGAGCGGACAGCCCCTACGAGCAGTACTTC. The chain links TRBV27 to TRBJ2-7; D is possibly TRBD1 (6 bases). Germline V CDR1 and CDR2: MNHEY, SMNVEV (reference sequence). Trimming stripped 3 bases from V and 2 bases from J, with 20 bases between. The CDR3 covers 17 residues.

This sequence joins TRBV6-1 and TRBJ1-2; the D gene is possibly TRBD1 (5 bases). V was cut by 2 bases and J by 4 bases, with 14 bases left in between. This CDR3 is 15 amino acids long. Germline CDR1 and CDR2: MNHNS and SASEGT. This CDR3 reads CASSELGAGPYGYTF. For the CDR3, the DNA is TGTGCCAGCAGTGAACTGGGTGCAGGGCCCTATGGCTACACCTTC.

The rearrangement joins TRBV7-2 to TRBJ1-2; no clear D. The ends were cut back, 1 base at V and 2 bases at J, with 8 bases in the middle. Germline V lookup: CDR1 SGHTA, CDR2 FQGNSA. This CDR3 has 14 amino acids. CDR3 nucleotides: TGTGCCAGCAGCTTAGACGGACTAAACTATGGCTACACCTTC. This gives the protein CASSLDGLNYGYTF.

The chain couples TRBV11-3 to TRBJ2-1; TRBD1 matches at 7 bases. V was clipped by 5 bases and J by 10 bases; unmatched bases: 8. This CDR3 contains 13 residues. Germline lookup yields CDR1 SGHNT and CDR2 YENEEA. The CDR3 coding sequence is TGTGCCAGCAGCACTCGACAGGGACGGGAGCAGTTCTTC. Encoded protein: CASSTRQGREQFF. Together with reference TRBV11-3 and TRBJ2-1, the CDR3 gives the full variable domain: EAGVVQSPRYKIIEKKQPVAFWCNPISGHNTLYWYLQNLGQGPELLIRYENEEAVDDSQLPKDRFSAERLKGVDSTLKIQPAELGDSAVYLCASSTRQGREQFFGPGTRLTVL.

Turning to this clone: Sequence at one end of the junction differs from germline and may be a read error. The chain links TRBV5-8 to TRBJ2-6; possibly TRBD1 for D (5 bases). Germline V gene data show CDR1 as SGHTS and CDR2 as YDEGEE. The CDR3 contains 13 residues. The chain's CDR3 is CASSLSGASVLTF. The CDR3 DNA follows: TGTGCCAGCAGCTTGTCTGGGGCCAGCGTCCTGACTTTC.

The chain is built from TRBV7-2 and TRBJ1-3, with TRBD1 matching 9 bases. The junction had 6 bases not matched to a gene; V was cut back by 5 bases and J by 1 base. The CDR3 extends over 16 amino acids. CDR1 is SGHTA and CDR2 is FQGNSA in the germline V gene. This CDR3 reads CASSLTGGASGNTIYF. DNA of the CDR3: TGTGCCAGCAGCCTCACAGGGGGCGCGTCTGGAAACACCATATATTTT. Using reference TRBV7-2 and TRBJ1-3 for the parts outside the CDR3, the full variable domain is GAGVSQSPSNKVTEKGKDVELRCDPISGHTALYWYRQSLGQGLEFLIYFQGNSAPDKSGLPSDRFSAERTGGSVSTLTIQRTQQEDSAVYLCASSLTGGASGNTIYFGEGSWLTVV.

CDR3 bases: TGTGCCAGCAGCTTGTCGTTCTTGCAGGGGCTTCTCTATCAGCCCCAGCATTTT. Translated, it gives CASSLSFLQGLLYQPQHF. V is TRBV11-3 and J is TRBJ1-5, with TRBD1 as a possible D gene (6 bases). Between the trimmed V and J ends, which lost 3 bases and 5 bases, there was a span of 23 bases. The CDR3 consists of 18 residues. Germline V gene lookup returns CDR1 SGHNT and CDR2 YENEEA.

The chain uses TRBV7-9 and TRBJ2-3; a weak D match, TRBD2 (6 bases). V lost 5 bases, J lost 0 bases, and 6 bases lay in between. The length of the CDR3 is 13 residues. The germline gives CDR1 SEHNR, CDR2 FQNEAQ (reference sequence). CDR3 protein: CASSGGSTDTQYF. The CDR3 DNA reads TGTGCCAGCAGCGGAGGGAGCACAGATACGCAGTATTTT.

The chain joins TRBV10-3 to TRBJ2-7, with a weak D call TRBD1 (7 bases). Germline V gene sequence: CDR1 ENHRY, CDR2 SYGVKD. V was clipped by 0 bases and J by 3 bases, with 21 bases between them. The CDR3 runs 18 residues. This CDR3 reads CAISESGRIRQGLYEQYF. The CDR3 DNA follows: TGTGCCATCAGTGAGTCGGGGAGGATTAGACAGGGACTCTACGAGCAGTACTTC.

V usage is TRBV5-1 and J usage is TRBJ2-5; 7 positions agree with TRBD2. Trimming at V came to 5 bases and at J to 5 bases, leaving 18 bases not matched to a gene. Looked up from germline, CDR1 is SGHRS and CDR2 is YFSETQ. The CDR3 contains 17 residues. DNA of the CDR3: TGCGCCAGCAGAACCGGTGGGACTACCCGCCGGGGGGAGACCCAGTACTTC. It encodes CASRTGGTTRRGETQYF.

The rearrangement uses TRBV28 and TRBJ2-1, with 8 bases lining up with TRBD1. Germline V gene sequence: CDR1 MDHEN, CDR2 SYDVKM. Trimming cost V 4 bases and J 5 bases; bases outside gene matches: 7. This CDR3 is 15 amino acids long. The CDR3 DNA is TGTGCCAGCAGTTCACTCGGGACAGGTAACAATGAGCAGTTCTTC. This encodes CASSSLGTGNNEQFF.

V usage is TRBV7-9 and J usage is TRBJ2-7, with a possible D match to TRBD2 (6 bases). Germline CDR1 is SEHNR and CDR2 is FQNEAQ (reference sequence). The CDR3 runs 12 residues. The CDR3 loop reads CSTERSGAEQYF. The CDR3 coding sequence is TGTTCCACCGAACGTTCGGGAGCCGAGCAGTACTTC.

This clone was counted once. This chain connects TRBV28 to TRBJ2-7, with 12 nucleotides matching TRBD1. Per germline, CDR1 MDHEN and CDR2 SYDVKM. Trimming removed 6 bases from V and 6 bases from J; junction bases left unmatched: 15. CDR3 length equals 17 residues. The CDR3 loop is CASSSFGDRGQWVEQYF. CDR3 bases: TGTGCCAGCAGCTCCTTCGGGGACAGGGGGCAATGGGTCGAGCAGTACTTC. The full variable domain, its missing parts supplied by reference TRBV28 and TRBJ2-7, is DVKVTQSSRYLVKRTGEKVFLECVQDMDHENMFWYRQDPGLGLRLIYFSYDVKMKEKGDIPEGYSVSREKKERFSLILESASTNQTSMYLCASSSFGDRGQWVEQYFGPGTRLTVT.

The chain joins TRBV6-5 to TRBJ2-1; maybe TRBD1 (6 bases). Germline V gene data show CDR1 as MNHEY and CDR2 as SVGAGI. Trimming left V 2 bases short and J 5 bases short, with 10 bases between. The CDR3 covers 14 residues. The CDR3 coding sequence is TGTGCCAGCAGTTACCCCGGGACAAACAATGAGCAGTTCTTC. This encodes CASSYPGTNNEQFF.

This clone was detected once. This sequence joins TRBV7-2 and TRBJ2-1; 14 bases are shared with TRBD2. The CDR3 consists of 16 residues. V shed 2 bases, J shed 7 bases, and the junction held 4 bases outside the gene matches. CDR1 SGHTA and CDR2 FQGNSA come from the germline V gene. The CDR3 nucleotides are TGTGCCAGCAGCTTACGACTAGCGGGGGGGAGAAATGAGCAGTTCTTC. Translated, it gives CASSLRLAGGRNEQFF.

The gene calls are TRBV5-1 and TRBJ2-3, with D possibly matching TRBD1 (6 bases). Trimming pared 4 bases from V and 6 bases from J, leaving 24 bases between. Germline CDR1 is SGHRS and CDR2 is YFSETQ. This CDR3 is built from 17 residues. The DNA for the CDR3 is TGCGCCAGCAGCCCGCTCATACAGGGACACGCGCTGGATACGCAGTATTTT. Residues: CASSPLIQGHALDTQYF.

The CDR3 DNA follows: TGCAGCGTTGAAGCGGAACAGGGTCGGGATACGCAGTATTTT. The encoded protein is CSVEAEQGRDTQYF. The V gene is TRBV29-1, the J gene TRBJ2-3; perhaps TRBD1 as D (6 bases). Germline CDR1 SQVTM, CDR2 ANQGSEA. Between the trimmed V and J ends, which lost 1 base and 6 bases, there was a span of 14 bases. The CDR3 spans 14 residues.

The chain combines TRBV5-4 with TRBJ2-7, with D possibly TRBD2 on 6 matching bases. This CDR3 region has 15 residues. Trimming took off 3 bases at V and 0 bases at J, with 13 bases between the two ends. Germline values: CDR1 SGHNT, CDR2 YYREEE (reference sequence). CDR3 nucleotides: TGTGCCAGCAGCTCAAACACCGGGAGCTCCTACGAGCAGTACTTC. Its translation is CASSSNTGSSYEQYF.

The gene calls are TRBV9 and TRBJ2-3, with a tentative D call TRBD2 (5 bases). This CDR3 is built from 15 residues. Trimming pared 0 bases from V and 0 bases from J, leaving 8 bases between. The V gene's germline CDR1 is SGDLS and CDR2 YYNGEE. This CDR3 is CASSVDRGSTDTQYF. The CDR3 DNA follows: TGTGCCAGCAGCGTAGATCGGGGTAGCACAGATACGCAGTATTTT.